The clone carrying this T cell receptor (beta chain) was counted between two and nine times. The antigen is not known. Per the germline V gene, CDR1 is MNHEY and CDR2 is SVGEGT. V lost 6 bases to trimming and J lost 5 bases; unmatched junction nucleotides: 6. The CDR3 totals 14 residues. These data come from a study of identical twins. TCRdb ran MiXCR on the 5' RACE reads and lists one entry per CDR3 protein. This table holds 400,000 to 550,000 distinct CDR3 sequences, approximately 15% found once. Everyone who donated was a healthy Caucasian. Whole-study results and caveats: Fewer insertions marked abundant cord blood beta clonotypes; young adult naive trended weakly, memory not at all. Compared with models, monozygotic twins showed more out-of-frame TCR alpha sharing. Invariant MAIT and iNKT cells may have partly biased zero-insertion analyses.

These data were also filed under a second study, of yellow fever vaccine responses in identical twins.

Sequencing was done on a sample of CD4+ T cells sorted from blood. V gene TRBV6-2 or TRBV6-3 combines with J gene TRBJ2-5; 10 bases align to TRBD2. The receptor was derived from a woman aged 18-35 years in good health. CDR3 protein: CASSQREGWETQYF. In nucleotides, the CDR3 is TGTGCCAGCAGCCAGCGGGAGGGCTGGGAGACCCAGTACTTC.